These 27 T cell receptor beta chains were all obtained from the same sample, sequenced in a study of T cells in Graves' hyperthyroidism and ophthalmopathy (dated by TCRdb to between 2018 and 2021). The receptor library was made with multiplex PCR. The data were produced on an Illumina HiSeq 2000. The TCR beta CDR3 regions were amplified from the RNA transcripts. A first-round RT-PCR of the TCR CDR3 used the HTBI primer set with the Qiagen OneStep RT-PCR kit. Clones were called with MiXCR by TCRdb after fastp trimmed the public reads at Q25, and only in-frame beta chains were retained. Rows are combined by CDR3 protein, so each entry shows the most common genes and DNA. For this sample the table gives approximately 530,000 distinct CDR3 sequences, of which over 15% were detected only once. Around 19% of the sample comes from the top ten. The specimen was blood. Every receptor here comes from a woman under 30 with Graves' hyperthyroidism.

Concerning this clonotype itself: Just one base apart from a much larger clone, this may be a read error. The V and J genes are TRBV5-1 and TRBJ2-1, with D unresolved. The CDR3 sequence is 14 residues long. Germline CDR1 is SGHRS and CDR2 is YFSETQ. Here the CDR3 reads CASSFSESYKEQFF. The CDR3 DNA follows: TGCGCCAGCAGCTTCTCAGAGAGCTACAAGGAGCAGTTCTTC.

This clonotype was detected many times. The genes are TRBV12-3 or TRBV12-4 and TRBJ2-3, with D tentatively TRBD1 or TRBD2 (5 bases each). The CDR3 extends over 18 amino acids. Trimming cost V 5 bases and J 1 base, with 22 bases left between them. The CDR3: CASSLMGDLRLGTDTQYF. In nucleotides, the CDR3 is TGTGCCAGCAGTCTAATGGGGGACCTCCGGCTCGGCACAGATACGCAGTATTTT.

This clonotype was seen a handful of times. This rearrangement joins TRBV27 to TRBJ2-2; maybe TRBD1 (6 bases). Per germline, CDR1 MNHEY and CDR2 SMNVEV (reference sequence). The V gene lost 7 bases and the J gene lost 1 base, with 16 bases spanning the gap. The CDR3 has 16 residues. The CDR3 spells CASKNSGHLNTGELFF. In nucleotides, the CDR3 is TGTGCCAGCAAAAACTCGGGACACTTGAACACCGGGGAGCTGTTTTTT.

This clonotype was counted only a few times. V and J are TRBV14 and TRBJ2-7; no definite D call. The CDR3 contains 14 residues. Deletions cut 0 bases from V and 3 bases from J, with 9 bases between. Germline CDR1 SGHDN, CDR2 FVKESK. The DNA of the CDR3 is TGTGCCAGCAGCCAAGAGGCCGCGAGCTACGAGCAGTACTTC. It yields the protein CASSQEAASYEQYF. Supplemented by reference TRBV14 and TRBJ2-7, the full variable domain reads EAGVTQFPSHSVIEKGQTVTLRCDPISGHDNLYWYRRVMGKEIKFLLHFVKESKQDESGMPNNRFLAERTGGTYSTLKVQPAELEDSGVYFCASSQEAASYEQYFGPGTRLTVT.

This clonotype was seen only a few times. This CDR3 is CASGLVLGGSSYEQYF. The CDR3 DNA sequence: TGTGCTAGTGGTTTGGTACTGGGCGGGAGCTCCTACGAGCAGTACTTC. The V and J genes are TRBV12-5 and TRBJ2-7; 7 nucleotides match TRBD2. Per the germline V gene, CDR1 is LGHNT and CDR2 is FRNRAP. CDR3 length: 16 amino acids. Trimming cost V 0 bases and J 0 bases; bases outside gene matches: 5.

This clonotype was detected only a few times. V is TRBV19 and J is TRBJ1-1, with D maybe TRBD1 (6 bases). CDR3 length: 14 amino acids. Germline V lookup: CDR1 LNHDA, CDR2 SQIVND (reference sequence). V was pared by 6 bases and J by 4 bases, with 15 bases between. The CDR3 coding sequence is TGTGCCAGTAGGGAACAGGGAATTGCCACTGAAGCTTTCTTT. Translated, it gives CASREQGIATEAFF.

This clonotype was seen repeatedly, ten times or more. The genes are TRBV12-3 or TRBV12-4 and TRBJ2-7; 7 nucleotides match TRBD2. CDR3 length equals 12 residues. J gave up 6 bases and V 6 bases, and 5 bases lay outside the gene matches. CDR3 loop: CASSPTSSEQYF. Here the CDR3 DNA reads TGTGCCAGCAGCCCGACTAGCTCCGAGCAGTACTTC.

The sample holds a few counts of this clonotype. This chain joins TRBV2 and TRBJ2-2; D remains ambiguous. The germline gives CDR1 SNHLY, CDR2 FYNNEI. Trimming stripped 10 bases from V and 0 bases from J, with 9 bases between. The CDR3 length is 13 residues. DNA of the CDR3: TGTGCCAATGGTGACACGAACACCGGGGAGCTGTTTTTT. Protein: CANGDTNTGELFF.

This clonotype was found many times. V usage is TRBV19 and J usage is TRBJ2-3; no clear D. Trimming took off 3 bases at V and 1 base at J, with 8 bases between the two ends. The CDR3 has 14 residues. The germline V gene encodes CDR1 LNHDA and CDR2 SQIVND (reference sequence). The CDR3 sequence: CASSMSRGTDTQYF. The CDR3 DNA reads as TGTGCCAGTAGTATGAGTAGGGGCACAGATACGCAGTATTTT.

In its sample, this clonotype was seen many times. The V gene is TRBV5-6, the J gene TRBJ2-7; maybe TRBD1 (6 bases). V was clipped by 0 bases and J by 6 bases, with 16 bases between them. The CDR3 sequence is 15 residues long. Germline CDR1 SGHDT, CDR2 YYEEEE. The CDR3 reads CASSLDRVEIAEQYF. CDR3 coding DNA: TGTGCCAGCAGCTTGGACAGGGTAGAGATTGCCGAGCAGTACTTC.

This clonotype was detected many times. The rearrangement links TRBV6-1 to TRBJ2-7; D perhaps matches TRBD1 (5 bases). The CDR3 is 15 residues long. From germline, CDR1 is MNHNS and CDR2 SASEGT. V lost 5 bases, J lost 4 bases, and 18 bases lay in between. CDR3 in amino acids: CASSYPTAQGYEQYF. The CDR3 bases are TGTGCCAGCAGTTATCCGACAGCCCAAGGTTACGAGCAGTACTTC.

This clonotype was counted many times. V gene TRBV20-1 combines with J gene TRBJ2-5, with 8 bases matching TRBD2. Germline loops: CDR1 DFQATT, CDR2 SNEGSKA (reference sequence). V lost 6 bases, J lost 5 bases, and 5 bases stayed unmatched. This CDR3 is 12 amino acids long. The CDR3 loop reads CSAIGGGETQYF. In DNA form, the CDR3 reads TGCAGTGCCATCGGGGGGGGGGAGACCCAGTACTTC.

The V and J genes are TRBV24-1 and TRBJ2-3, with 12 positions matching TRBD2. Germline CDR1 reads KGHDR; CDR2 reads SFDVKD. The CDR3 totals 17 residues. The V segment lost 3 bases and the J segment 3 bases; nucleotides outside the gene matches: 6. This CDR3 reads CATSDILAGGPTDTQYF. The DNA for the CDR3 is TGTGCCACCAGTGATATCCTAGCGGGAGGGCCGACAGATACGCAGTATTTT.

There are many counts of this clonotype. This rearrangement joins TRBV7-9 to TRBJ2-1; TRBD2 aligns across 8 bases. The germline gives CDR1 SEHNR, CDR2 FQNEAQ (reference sequence). V gave up 5 bases and J gave up 8 bases; unmatched junction bases: 8. The CDR3 runs 14 residues. The CDR3 DNA reads as TGTGCCAGCAGCCGACTCGGGGGGGACCATGAGCAGTTCTTC. Protein: CASSRLGGDHEQFF.

This clonotype was detected many times. The chain uses TRBV6-2 or TRBV6-3 and TRBJ1-1; TRBD1 aligns across 7 bases. The V and J ends lost 2 bases and 10 bases, in that order; junction bases with no gene match: 4. Germline V gene data show CDR1 as MNHEY and CDR2 as SVGEGT. The CDR3 is 12 residues long. The CDR3 protein is CASSYEGAIAFF. The CDR3 DNA sequence: TGTGCCAGCAGTTACGAGGGGGCGATAGCTTTCTTT.

This clonotype was observed at least ten times. CDR3 region: CASSSRPGLSSYEQYF. The CDR3 region has the DNA TGTGCCAGCAGCTCACGCCCGGGGCTATCCTCCTACGAGCAGTACTTC. This chain uses TRBV7-8 with TRBJ2-7, with D possibly called TRBD1 or TRBD2 (5 bases each). Per germline, CDR1 SGHVS and CDR2 FQNEAQ. Trimming cost V 4 bases and J 0 bases, with 16 bases left between them. The CDR3 is made up of 16 amino acids.

The chain links TRBV6-1 to TRBJ2-3; 7 nucleotides align to TRBD2. The germline V gene encodes CDR1 MNHNS and CDR2 SASEGT. This CDR3 has 18 amino acids. Trimming took 7 bases from V and 0 from J; bases not matched to a gene: 16. CDR3 in amino acids: CASNEGMRPGLSTDTQYF. CDR3 nucleotides: TGTGCCAGCAATGAGGGCATGAGACCGGGACTAAGCACAGATACGCAGTATTTT.

The chain carries TRBV20-1 and TRBJ2-1; D is possibly TRBD1 or TRBD2 (5 bases each). Germline V gene sequence: CDR1 DFQATT, CDR2 SNEGSKA (reference sequence). The CDR3 consists of 14 residues. V was shortened by 3 bases and J by 2 bases, with 11 bases between the two germline ends. The CDR3 DNA follows: TGCAGTGCTAGTGGGGGAGACACCTACAATGAGCAGTTCTTC. It is translated as CSASGGDTYNEQFF.

This clonotype has a count of ten or more. The chain recombines TRBV7-2 with TRBJ1-1, with D possibly matching TRBD1 (6 bases). V dropped 2 bases and J dropped 1 base, with 14 bases sitting between them. Per the germline V gene, CDR1 is SGHTA and CDR2 is FQGNSA. The CDR3 extends over 16 amino acids. The CDR3 reads CASSLKGVTQNTEAFF. The CDR3 DNA sequence: TGTGCCAGCAGCTTAAAGGGGGTCACCCAGAACACTGAAGCTTTCTTT. Together with reference TRBV7-2 and TRBJ1-1, the CDR3 gives the full variable domain: GAGVSQSPSNKVTEKGKDVELRCDPISGHTALYWYRQSLGQGLEFLIYFQGNSAPDKSGLPSDRFSAERTGGSVSTLTIQRTQQEDSAVYLCASSLKGVTQNTEAFFGQGTRLTVV.

V usage is TRBV7-9 and J usage is TRBJ2-7; the match to TRBD2 covers 8 bases. V lost 5 bases, J lost 6 bases, and 15 bases stayed unmatched. The V gene's germline CDR1 is SEHNR and CDR2 FQNEAQ (reference sequence). CDR3 length: 16 amino acids. The CDR3 region is CASSRRWGTSIGEQYF. CDR3 in DNA: TGTGCCAGCAGCCGCCGATGGGGGACTAGTATAGGCGAGCAGTACTTC.

The chain employs TRBV28 and TRBJ2-1; D is perhaps TRBD2 (5 bases). Per germline, CDR1 MDHEN and CDR2 SYDVKM. This CDR3 has 15 amino acids. The V end lost 5 bases, the J end lost 0 bases, and 11 bases lay between the germline ends. The CDR3, as DNA: TGTGCCAGCAGTGACGGGGTGAGCTCCTACAATGAGCAGTTCTTC. Protein sequence: CASSDGVSSYNEQFF.

This clonotype was detected ten times or more. V is TRBV27 and J is TRBJ2-1; either TRBD1 or TRBD2 may fit D (5 bases each). Between the trimmed V and J ends, which lost 3 bases and 6 bases, there was a span of 15 bases. This CDR3 has 15 residues. Germline assignment: CDR1 MNHEY and CDR2 SMNVEV (reference sequence). The CDR3 coding sequence is TGTGCCAGCAGTTTGTTCGGGACCCGTGCCAATGAGCAGTTCTTC. It encodes CASSLFGTRANEQFF.

This clonotype was counted many times. DNA for the CDR3: TGTGCCAGCCTAGACAGGGCTCGGGGGAACACTGAAGCTTTCTTT. This codes for CASLDRARGNTEAFF. The chain joins TRBV6-1 to TRBJ1-1; 7 bases fit TRBD1. Trimming took 8 bases from V and 1 from J; bases not matched to a gene: 10. The CDR3 length is 15 residues. CDR1 and CDR2 from the germline V gene are MNHNS and SASEGT.

This chain links TRBV29-1 with TRBJ2-1; D uncertain. The germline CDR1 and CDR2 sequences are SQVTM and ANQGSEA. Deletions cut 4 bases from V and 2 bases from J, with 21 bases between. There are 17 residues in the CDR3. CDR3 residues: CSVAPLRGSRTYNEQFF. The CDR3 region has the DNA TGCAGCGTTGCCCCTCTTCGCGGTAGTCGAACCTACAATGAGCAGTTCTTC.

The rearrangement links TRBV12-3 or TRBV12-4 to TRBJ2-2; 8 nucleotides match TRBD1. Trimming cost V 6 bases and J 4 bases; bases outside gene matches: 10. This CDR3 contains 16 residues. CDR3 amino acids: CASSKWTGQVTGELFF. As DNA, the CDR3 is TGTGCCAGCAGCAAATGGACAGGGCAGGTCACCGGGGAGCTGTTTTTT.

This clonotype has just a few counts. V and J are TRBV5-4 and TRBJ2-7; possibly TRBD1 for D (6 bases). The germline gives CDR1 SGHNT, CDR2 YYREEE (reference sequence). This CDR3 has 15 residues. V shed 2 bases and J shed 3 bases, with 15 bases lying between them. The CDR3 here is CASSLARPGDYEQYF. DNA for the CDR3: TGTGCCAGCAGCTTAGCGCGGCCAGGGGACTACGAGCAGTACTTC.

There are many counts of this clonotype. The chain is built from TRBV7-9 and TRBJ2-5, with 9 bases lining up with TRBD1. There are 14 residues in the CDR3. Trimming at V came to 5 bases and at J to 5 bases, leaving 6 bases not matched to a gene. CDR1 and CDR2 from the germline V gene are SEHNR and FQNEAQ (reference sequence). The chain's CDR3 is CASSAYRGLETQYF. CDR3 DNA: TGTGCCAGCAGCGCTTACAGGGGGCTGGAGACCCAGTACTTC.